The 15 T cell receptor beta chains below were found in one sample sequenced in a study of metastatic and nonmetastatic thyroid tumors. No treatment had been given to any patient before thyroid surgery. MiXCR was used by TCRdb to re-call the PCR reads. The repertoire has around 25,000 clones, 20% to 30% of them found once; the top ten carry 18%. The sequenced sample consisted of blood. The receptors were sampled from a male donor with papillary thyroid cancer or a benign thyroid nodule (not recorded which). Some clones in this sample may be carry-over from other donors' samples.

The sample holds many counts of this clone. The CDR3 sequence is CASSARDSNTEAFF. CDR3 nucleotide sequence: TGTGCCAGCAGCGCCCGGGACTCGAACACTGAAGCTTTCTTT. The rearrangement links TRBV9 to TRBJ1-1; TRBD1 is a possible D gene (5 bases). From germline, CDR1 is SGDLS and CDR2 YYNGEE. This CDR3 comprises 14 residues. The V end lost 3 bases, the J end lost 1 base, and 10 bases lay between the germline ends.

This clone was observed many times. The chain has TRBV5-4 and TRBJ2-5; no definite D call. The V gene's germline CDR1 is SGHNT and CDR2 YYREEE (reference sequence). Trimming shortened V by 2 bases and J by 1 base, and 3 bases separated the two germline ends. The CDR3 sequence is 12 residues long. CDR3 amino acids: CASSFPQETQYF. CDR3 nucleotide sequence: TGTGCCAGCAGCTTTCCCCAAGAGACCCAGTACTTC.

This clone showed up many times. V and J are TRBV20-1 and TRBJ2-3; 11 bases are shared with TRBD2. This CDR3 has 16 residues. With V trimmed by 5 bases and J by 1 base, 8 bases remained unmatched. Germline V gene sequence: CDR1 DFQATT, CDR2 SNEGSKA (reference sequence). CDR3 sequence (DNA): TGCAGTGCTGCCCGACTAGCGGGAATAGGCACAGATACGCAGTATTTT. Translated: CSAARLAGIGTDTQYF.

This chain uses TRBV5-1 with TRBJ2-3, with a weak D call TRBD2 (5 bases). V shed 1 base and J shed 2 bases, with 14 bases lying between them. The germline CDR1 and CDR2 sequences are SGHRS and YFSETQ. The CDR3 covers 16 residues. The CDR3 loop is CASSLSWAGITDTQYF. The CDR3 DNA follows: TGCGCCAGCAGCTTGTCCTGGGCGGGTATCACAGATACGCAGTATTTT.

This clone was recorded at least ten times. This chain links TRBV7-9 with TRBJ2-1; D is possibly TRBD2 (6 bases). There are 12 residues in the CDR3. Trimming removed 5 bases at V and 14 bases at J, with 16 bases between. Germline CDR1 is SEHNR and CDR2 is FQNEAQ (reference sequence). The CDR3 loop is CASSLLRDFEFF. CDR3 in DNA: TGTGCCAGCAGCCTTCTGCGGGACTTTGAGTTCTTC.

This chain joins TRBV10-3 and TRBJ2-7; 8 nucleotides line up with TRBD1. From germline, CDR1 is ENHRY and CDR2 SYGVKD. The CDR3 runs 12 residues. This chain's CDR3 is CGISDRGYEQYF. The CDR3 DNA sequence: TGTGGAATCAGTGACAGGGGCTACGAGCAGTACTTC.

This clone was seen repeatedly, ten times or more. A read error may produce the germline difference seen at one junction end. The genes are TRBV4-2 and TRBJ2-2, with TRBD1 as a possible D gene (5 bases). The CDR3 consists of 16 residues. Germline CDR1 is LGHNA and CDR2 is YNFKEQ. The chain's CDR3 is CASSQDWAGNPGELFF. The CDR3 coding sequence is TGTGCCAGCAGCCAAGATTGGGCAGGGAACCCCGGGGAGCTGTTTTTT.

There are many counts of this clone. The genes are TRBV20-1 and TRBJ1-3; 10 bases align to TRBD1. Germline assignment: CDR1 DFQATT and CDR2 SNEGSKA (reference sequence). CDR3 length: 14 residues. Trimming at V came to 6 bases and at J to 2 bases, leaving 4 bases not matched to a gene. This CDR3 reads CSALGTGAGNTIYF. CDR3 DNA sequence: TGCAGTGCGCTCGGGACAGGGGCTGGAAACACCATATATTTT.

This clone occurred many times. A much bigger clone sits one base away, suggesting this may be a read error. The V gene is TRBV4-1, the J gene TRBJ2-7; 9 bases fit TRBD1. V dropped 4 bases and J dropped 3; count of bases not matched to a gene: 7. Germline CDR1 MGHRA, CDR2 YSYEKL. This CDR3 is 15 amino acids long. The CDR3 DNA is TGCGCCAGCAGCCCCCTGGGACAGGGCGTCTACGAGCAGTACTTC. Amino acids: CASSPLGQGVYEQYF.

V usage is TRBV6-2 or TRBV6-3 and J usage is TRBJ2-3; D is undetermined. V was cut by 2 bases and J by 0 bases, with 12 bases left in between. CDR3 length equals 16 residues. Germline-derived CDR1 and CDR2 are MNHEY and SVGEGT. The CDR3 DNA reads as TGTGCCAGCAGTTACGTAGAAACAACTAGCACAGATACGCAGTATTTT. The encoded protein is CASSYVETTSTDTQYF.

This clone was picked up many times. This rearrangement joins TRBV4-3 to TRBJ2-1; 7 nucleotides agree with TRBD2. V was clipped by 7 bases and J by 4 bases; unmatched bases: 4. From germline, CDR1 is LGHNA and CDR2 YSLEER. The CDR3 sequence is 13 residues long. The DNA for the CDR3 is TGCGCCAGCATAGCGGGTCCATACAATGAGCAGTTCTTC. As protein: CASIAGPYNEQFF.

As concerns this clone: At one end the junction does not follow the germline gene, possibly because of a read error. CDR3 DNA sequence: TGTGCCAGCAGTGGGGCCTCCGGAAGTTCCTATGAGCATTACTTC. It translates to CASSGASGSSYEHYF. The chain links TRBV6-2 or TRBV6-3 to TRBJ2-1; D perhaps matches TRBD1 (5 bases). Germline V gene sequence: CDR1 MNHEY, CDR2 SVGEGT. This CDR3 comprises 15 residues.

At least ten counts were recorded for this clone. This chain connects TRBV28 to TRBJ2-4, with D unresolved. This CDR3 is built from 15 residues. Per germline, CDR1 MDHEN and CDR2 SYDVKM. The ends were cut back, 8 bases at V and 0 bases at J, with 14 bases in the middle. CDR3 residues: CASGFPTVAKNIQYF. The CDR3 DNA is TGTGCCAGCGGGTTCCCGACGGTAGCCAAAAACATTCAGTACTTC. The full variable domain, in which reference TRBV28 and TRBJ2-4 provide the parts outside the CDR3, is DVKVTQSSRYLVKRTGEKVFLECVQDMDHENMFWYRQDPGLGLRLIYFSYDVKMKEKGDIPEGYSVSREKKERFSLILESASTNQTSMYLCASGFPTVAKNIQYFGAGTRLSVL.

The sample holds many counts of this clone. The chain carries TRBV2 and TRBJ1-1, with D possibly being TRBD1 (6 bases). V lost 0 bases and J 0 bases, leaving 11 bases between the germline ends. Germline CDR1 and CDR2: SNHLY and FYNNEI. CDR3 size: 16 residues. The CDR3 spells CASSEAGGLMNTEAFF. The CDR3 DNA is TGTGCCAGCAGTGAAGCTGGGGGCCTTATGAACACTGAAGCTTTCTTT. Full variable domain (remainder filled in from reference TRBV2 and TRBJ1-1): EPEVTQTPSHQVTQMGQEVILRCVPISNHLYFYWYRQILGQKVEFLVSFYNNEISEKSEIFDDQFSVERPDGSNFTLKIRSTKLEDSAMYFCASSEAGGLMNTEAFFGQGTRLTVV.

There are many counts of this clone. The V gene is TRBV4-2, the J gene TRBJ2-1; 11 bases line up with TRBD2. This CDR3 region has 15 residues. The J segment lost 6 bases and the V segment lost 4 bases, leaving 5 bases of the junction unmatched. Germline values: CDR1 LGHNA, CDR2 YNFKEQ. The CDR3 region has the DNA TGTGCCAGCAGCCTAGGACTAGCGGGTTTCAATGAGCAGTTCTTC. Its translation: CASSLGLAGFNEQFF.